This TCR beta chain was identified during a study of cytomegalovirus exposure and HLA in healthy donors. About this clone: The antigen is not known.

The CDR3 loop spans 11 amino acids. The germline CDR1 and CDR2 sequences are SEHNR and FQNEAQ (reference sequence). Trimming shortened V by 6 bases and J by 4 bases, and 4 bases separated the two germline ends. Study results and caveats: Another analysis was done later, and it associated approximately 17,000 TCR beta sequences with HLA alleles at 0.05 false discovery rate. For presence/absence analyses, sequencing depth was assumed to be roughly uniform across donors. When a later analysis was performed, an Asian-associated ancestry cluster reportedly had fewer N-insertions than the 666-donor mean.

Healthy people donating bone marrow made up the donors. Use of 60 Vbeta and 13 Jbeta primers characterized the PCR. Clones were read by immunoSEQ multiplex PCR, and TCRdb kept only the in-frame ones, dropping some. The profile shows roughly 100,000 clones, approximately 83% of them singletons. This receptor was obtained from a man aged 18-30 years in good health and CMV-seronegative. Sequencing used PBMCs. The rearrangement uses TRBV7-9 and TRBJ1-3; D gene ambiguous. The CDR3 region is CASRTGNTIYF. The CDR3 DNA follows: TGTGCCAGCAGGACAGGAAACACCATATATTTT.